These T cell receptor beta chains were read from a single sample in a study of PD-1 blockade in classical Hodgkin lymphoma. Sequencing used immunoSEQ multiplex PCR; TCRdb keeps in-frame clones, though not all of them. This table has tens of thousands of clones, roughly nine tenths appearing once. The sequenced sample was peripheral blood mononuclear cells (PBMCs), obtained before the second cycle of nivolumab. Receptors were obtained from a human donor with classical Hodgkin lymphoma. The CDR3 runs from the conserved cysteine through the conserved F or W. The D gene is left open where the match is weak.

>-|TRBJ2-2|TRBV19
CASTRSGELFF
>-|TRBJ2-5|TRBV5-1
CASSLGSSPQETQYF
>-|TRBJ2-7|TRBV6-1
CASSESYAYEQYF
>TRBD2|TRBJ2-1|TRBV11-3
CASSSGLAGSYNEQFF
>-|TRBJ2-1|TRBV19
CASSVEGADNEQFF
>-|TRBJ1-5|TRBV19
CASSIGTAGNRPQHF
>-|TRBJ1-2|TRBV29-1
CSVEVIQGLGYGYTF
>-|TRBJ2-7|TRBV13
CASSLHDYEQYF
>-|TRBJ2-3|TRBV7-6
CASSLAPGTSTDTQYF
>-|TRBJ1-1|TRBV28
CASSRSYGTEAFF
>-|TRBJ2-3|TRBV19
CASSIDLVAGRTDTQYF
>TRBD2|TRBJ2-5|TRBV7-9
CASSPSIAGGSKETQYF